The next 14 T cell receptor beta chains were all read from a single sample in a study of blood T cell repertoires in COVID-19. Libraries were prepared by immunoSEQ multiplex PCR; TCRdb keeps only in-frame clonotypes and omits some of them. The sample lists over 120,000 clones; approximately 83% were seen once. Material for sequencing was PBMCs or T cells enriched from blood (not recorded which). Source of these receptors: a man aged 50-60 years who had recovered from COVID-19.

This clone is a singleton in its sample. The V call is TRBV5-4, the J call TRBJ2-7; a possible D gene is TRBD2 (5 bases). The germline V gene encodes CDR1 SGHNT and CDR2 YYREEE (reference sequence). There are 16 residues in the CDR3. Trimming left V 0 bases short and J 1 base short, with 14 bases between. The CDR3 spells CASSLAGGRESYEQYF. CDR3 DNA sequence: TGTGCCAGCAGCTTGGCCGGTGGCCGGGAATCCTACGAGCAGTACTTC.

The V and J genes are TRBV9 and TRBJ2-7; 7 bases line up with TRBD1. V was clipped by 2 bases and J by 2 bases; unmatched bases: 7. The CDR3 is 15 amino acids. CDR1 and CDR2 from the germline V gene are SGDLS and YYNGEE. CDR3 loop: CASSVDPGQTYEQYF. In DNA form, the CDR3 reads TGTGCCAGCAGCGTTGATCCGGGACAGACCTACGAGCAGTACTTC.

The chain combines TRBV11-2 with TRBJ2-1; 11 nucleotides match TRBD2. With 5 bases clipped from V and 2 bases from J, the junction kept 2 bases outside the gene matches. The CDR3 runs to 15 residues. CDR1 and CDR2 (germline): SGHAT, FQNNGV. The CDR3 DNA follows: TGTGCCAGCAGCGTTAGCGGGGGGGCCTACAATGAGCAGTTCTTC. Amino acids: CASSVSGGAYNEQFF. The full variable domain, with the rest looked up from reference TRBV11-2 and TRBJ2-1, is EAGVAQSPRYKIIEKRQSVAFWCNPISGHATLYWYQQILGQGPKLLIQFQNNGVVDDSQLPKDRFSAERLKGVDSTLKIQPAKLEDSAVYLCASSVSGGAYNEQFFGPGTRLTVL.

The chain carries TRBV19 and TRBJ1-6; D is perhaps TRBD1 (6 bases). V gave up 7 bases and J gave up 6 bases, with 16 bases separating them. This CDR3 contains 15 residues. CDR1 and CDR2 (germline): LNHDA, SQIVND (reference sequence). The CDR3 region is CASTPQGNFNSPLHF. In DNA form, the CDR3 reads TGTGCCAGTACCCCACAGGGCAATTTTAATTCACCCCTCCACTTT.

V and J are TRBV6-5 and TRBJ2-2; D is possibly TRBD1 or TRBD2 (6 bases each). The CDR3 extends over 15 amino acids. Per germline, CDR1 MNHEY and CDR2 SVGAGI. Trimming left V 10 bases short and J 7 bases short, with 22 bases between. CDR3 protein: CANSGLGAWVGELFF. CDR3 bases: TGTGCCAACAGCGGGTTGGGGGCATGGGTCGGGGAGCTGTTTTTT.

The CDR3 protein is CASSDSGSNYGYTF. The CDR3 DNA follows: TGTGCCAGTAGTGATTCAGGGTCTAACTATGGCTACACCTTC. The rearrangement joins TRBV19 to TRBJ1-2, with D perhaps TRBD1 (5 bases). Per the germline V gene, CDR1 is LNHDA and CDR2 is SQIVND (reference sequence). This CDR3 has 14 residues. V was cut by 5 bases and J by 0 bases, with 10 bases left in between.

The chain recombines TRBV25-1 with TRBJ2-1; no clear D. Trimming stripped 1 base from V and 2 bases from J, with 9 bases between. This CDR3 is 15 amino acids long. CDR1 MGHDK and CDR2 SYGVNS come from the germline V gene. CDR3: CASSESRVTYNEQFF. In DNA form, the CDR3 reads TGTGCCAGCAGTGAATCACGGGTCACCTACAATGAGCAGTTCTTC.

V gene TRBV7-9 combines with J gene TRBJ2-5; a possible D gene is TRBD2 (6 bases). The CDR3 runs to 16 residues. V lost 0 bases, J lost 5 bases, and 16 bases lay in between. Per the germline V gene, CDR1 is SEHNR and CDR2 is FQNEAQ (reference sequence). In nucleotides, the CDR3 is TGTGCCAGCAGCTTAGCTTCGATGGGGACTCGGGAGACCCAGTACTTC. Amino acids: CASSLASMGTRETQYF.

The chain recombines TRBV9 with TRBJ2-2; 10 nucleotides align to TRBD1. There are 16 residues in the CDR3. Unmatched junction bases numbered 3, after V lost 3 bases and J lost 1 base. Germline V gives CDR1 SGDLS, CDR2 YYNGEE. The CDR3 nucleotides read TGTGCCAGCAGCGGTGGGACAGGGGAGAACACCGGGGAGCTGTTTTTT. This gives the protein CASSGGTGENTGELFF.

This chain uses TRBV29-1 with TRBJ2-2, with TRBD1 matching 9 bases. The V gene's germline CDR1 is SQVTM and CDR2 ANQGSEA. The CDR3 is 14 amino acids. Unmatched junction bases numbered 7, after V lost 6 bases and J lost 5 bases. CDR3 coding DNA: TGCAGCGTGGGACCGGGACAGGGTACCGGGGAGCTGTTTTTT. This codes for CSVGPGQGTGELFF.

The rearrangement links TRBV19 to TRBJ2-3; 9 bases map to TRBD1. CDR1 is LNHDA and CDR2 is SQIVND in the germline V gene (reference sequence). V trimming: 8 bases; J trimming: 4 bases; junction bases outside the gene matches: 7. The CDR3 runs to 14 residues. The CDR3 coding sequence is TGTGCCAGTCAGGGACAGGGAGTAGCAGATACGCAGTATTTT. Its protein product is CASQGQGVADTQYF.

The chain carries TRBV9 and TRBJ2-1, with 8 bases fitting TRBD2. In germline, CDR1 is SGDLS, CDR2 YYNGEE. The CDR3 runs to 15 residues. The junction had 9 bases not matched to a gene; V was cut back by 0 bases and J by 10 bases. The CDR3 loop is CASSVGGSGVGEQFF. CDR3 sequence (DNA): TGTGCCAGCAGCGTAGGCGGTAGCGGGGTCGGGGAGCAGTTCTTC.

This clone came up once. The genes are TRBV5-1 and TRBJ1-1; TRBD1 matches at 9 bases. The CDR3 is 16 residues long. Germline CDR1 is SGHRS and CDR2 is YFSETQ. With 3 bases clipped from V and 1 base from J, the junction kept 7 bases outside the gene matches. The CDR3 region is CASSWGDRASNTEAFF. The CDR3 DNA is TGCGCCAGCAGCTGGGGGGACAGGGCTTCGAACACTGAAGCTTTCTTT.

The chain uses TRBV12-3 or TRBV12-4 and TRBJ2-2, with no clear D. CDR3 length: 13 residues. Deletions cut 5 bases from V and 3 bases from J, with 7 bases between. The CDR3 loop reads CASSPAHTGELFF. In DNA, the CDR3 is TGTGCCAGCAGTCCAGCGCACACCGGGGAGCTGTTTTTT.